These 5 T cell receptor beta chains came from one sample sequenced in a study of siplizumab effects on memory and regulatory T cells. Data came from immunoSEQ multiplex PCR; TCRdb stores just in-frame clones and leaves some out. Here the sample spans about 100,000 clones, 94% being singletons. Sequenced sample: non-Treg CD4+ T cells sorted from blood. The receptors stem from a human donor in good health.

The rearrangement joins TRBV9 to TRBJ2-5; TRBD1 matches 10 bases. Germline V gives CDR1 SGDLS, CDR2 YYNGEE. The trim removed 3 bases at V and 5 bases at J, leaving 7 bases unmatched. The CDR3 is 15 amino acids. In nucleotides, the CDR3 is TGTGCCAGCAGCGGGTGGGGACAGGGGATCGAGACCCAGTACTTC. It yields the protein CASSGWGQGIETQYF.

V usage is TRBV5-1 and J usage is TRBJ1-2; 7 positions match TRBD1. After removal of 4 bases from V and 3 bases from J, the junction contained 3 bases not matched to a gene. The germline V gene has CDR1 SGHRS and CDR2 YFSETQ. CDR3 length: 13 residues. CDR3 in DNA: TGCGCCAGCAGCCCTCAGGGGGACTATGGCTACACCTTC. Translated: CASSPQGDYGYTF.

This clone was observed a single time. The chain joins TRBV2 to TRBJ2-1, with D possibly called TRBD1 or TRBD2 (5 bases each). CDR3 size: 13 residues. CDR1 SNHLY and CDR2 FYNNEI come from the germline V gene. V was clipped by 3 bases and J by 7 bases, with 10 bases between them. The CDR3 coding sequence is TGTGCCAGCAGTGATAATTGGGGGAATGAGCAGTTCTTC. Its protein product is CASSDNWGNEQFF.

The chain employs TRBV18 and TRBJ2-2, with 11 bases aligning to TRBD2. CDR1 KGHSH and CDR2 LQKENI come from the germline V gene. The CDR3 loop spans 19 amino acids. V was clipped by 4 bases and J by 1 base; unmatched bases: 11. In DNA form, the CDR3 reads TGTGCCAGCTCACTCTCCTCAAATAGCGGGAGGGTGAACACCGGGGAGCTGTTTTTT. Its protein is CASSLSSNSGRVNTGELFF.

This chain connects TRBV19 to TRBJ1-3, with D possibly matching TRBD1 (5 bases). The V gene lost 6 bases and the J gene lost 2 bases, with 11 bases spanning the gap. CDR1 is LNHDA, CDR2 SQIVND, per germline (reference sequence). The CDR3 spans 14 residues. CDR3 protein: CASRPGTAGNTIYF. CDR3 DNA: TGTGCCAGTAGACCCGGGACCGCTGGAAACACCATATATTTT.